The 8 T cell receptor beta chains given below trace back to one sample, sequenced in a study of T cell responses to AZD1222 COVID-19 vaccine. Data came from immunoSEQ multiplex PCR; TCRdb stores just in-frame clones and leaves some out. The sample has 150,000 to 200,000 clones, approximately 94% seen once; the top ten hold about 1.5%. Sequenced material: peripheral blood, taken 28 days after the second AZD1222 dose. These receptors were collected from an adult who received the AZD1222 COVID-19 vaccine.

The table lists this clone with a count of one. J is TRBJ1-5 and V is TRBV19; a possible D gene is TRBD1 (5 bases). The CDR3 runs to 14 residues. Germline-derived CDR1 and CDR2 are LNHDA and SQIVND (reference sequence). The germline V and J ends were trimmed by 2 bases and 7 bases, with 12 bases remaining between them. The CDR3 DNA follows: TGTGCCAGTAGTATACAGTGGGGGTCGCAGCCCCAGCATTTT. This sequence encodes CASSIQWGSQPQHF.

The sample holds one count of this clone. This chain links TRBV4-1 with TRBJ2-7; D ambiguous. Between the trimmed V and J ends, which lost 0 bases and 2 bases, there was a span of 5 bases. Germline CDR1 reads MGHRA; CDR2 reads YSYEKL. The CDR3 covers 13 residues. The DNA of the CDR3 is TGCGCCAGCAGCCAAGAGGAGCCCTACGAGCAGTACTTC. This encodes CASSQEEPYEQYF.

This chain links TRBV5-5 with TRBJ2-1, with unresolved D. Trimming pared 7 bases from V and 0 bases from J, leaving 8 bases between. Germline V gene sequence: CDR1 SGHKS, CDR2 YYEKEE (reference sequence). The CDR3 length is 13 residues. Written as DNA, the CDR3 is TGTGCCAGCTCCTTGGGCTCCTACAATGAGCAGTTCTTC. Protein: CASSLGSYNEQFF. Filled out from reference TRBV5-5 and TRBJ2-1, the complete variable domain reads DAGVTQSPTHLIKTRGQQVTLRCSPISGHKSVSWYQQVLGQGPQFIFQYYEKEERGRGNFPDRFSARQFPNYSSELNVNALLLGDSALYLCASSLGSYNEQFFGPGTRLTVL.

V is TRBV27 and J is TRBJ2-3; 11 positions agree with TRBD2. The CDR3 spans 16 residues. Trimming cost V 5 bases and J 0 bases; bases outside gene matches: 4. From germline, CDR1 is MNHEY and CDR2 SMNVEV (reference sequence). The CDR3 is CASSVLAGGSTDTQYF. The CDR3 nucleotides are TGTGCCAGCAGTGTATTAGCGGGAGGGAGCACAGATACGCAGTATTTT.

V and J are TRBV5-6 and TRBJ1-2; D is ambiguous. Germline lookup yields CDR1 SGHDT and CDR2 YYEEEE. Trimming took off 3 bases at V and 3 bases at J, with 18 bases between the two ends. The CDR3 covers 16 residues. The CDR3 DNA reads as TGTGCCAGCAGCTCACGCCCGACGACGGATTACTATGGCTACACCTTC. The encoded protein is CASSSRPTTDYYGYTF. Full variable domain (remainder filled in from reference TRBV5-6 and TRBJ1-2): DAGVTQSPTHLIKTRGQQVTLRCSPKSGHDTVSWYQQALGQGPQFIFQYYEEEERQRGNFPDRFSGHQFPNYSSELNVNALLLGDSALYLCASSSRPTTDYYGYTFGSGTRLTVV.

V and J are TRBV7-9 and TRBJ1-1; D call uncertain. Germline V gene sequence: CDR1 SEHNR, CDR2 FQNEAQ (reference sequence). Trimming took off 7 bases at V and 8 bases at J, with 14 bases between the two ends. The CDR3 is 12 residues long. The chain's CDR3 is CASTLSSSEAFF. CDR3 nucleotide sequence: TGTGCCAGCACACTAAGCAGTAGCGAAGCTTTCTTT.

V gene TRBV5-6 combines with J gene TRBJ2-3; TRBD1 aligns across 7 bases. Germline V CDR1 and CDR2: SGHDT, YYEEEE. There are 16 residues in the CDR3. V dropped 4 bases and J dropped 3; count of bases not matched to a gene: 11. The CDR3 region is CASSDVDRAMTDTQYF. Written as DNA, the CDR3 is TGTGCCAGCAGCGATGTAGACAGGGCCATGACAGATACGCAGTATTTT.

The chain recombines TRBV21-1 with TRBJ2-7. TRBV21-1 is described as a pseudogene. The CDR3 has 14 amino acids. CDR3 DNA: TGTGCCAGCAGGGTCGGAAGGTGGTACCACGAGCAGTACTTC. The encoded protein is CASRVGRWYHEQYF.